The 18 T cell receptor beta chains reported below all come from one sample, sequenced in a study of T cell therapy after organ transplantation. For these receptors, no antigen is known. The data were produced by immunoSEQ multiplex PCR, yet TCRdb's version contains in-frame clones alone and is incomplete. The table records 45,000 to 60,000 clones, approximately 94% of them present only once. This specimen consisted of CD8+ T cells from blood, obtained before autologous CMV-specific T cell therapy. The receptor source for this set is a human patient who had received a solid organ transplant and had CMV disease.

The chain is built from TRBV4-1 and TRBJ2-3; D might be TRBD1 or TRBD2, each matching 5 bases. This CDR3 contains 16 residues. The germline CDR1 and CDR2 sequences are MGHRA and YSYEKL. V lost 0 bases, J lost 2 bases, and 12 bases lay in between. For the CDR3, the DNA is TGCGCCAGCAGCCAAGACACGGGGCTAGACACAGATACGCAGTATTTT. This sequence encodes CASSQDTGLDTDTQYF.

This clone was picked up one time. The gene calls are TRBV5-5 and TRBJ2-2, with 10 bases matching TRBD2. The CDR3 consists of 17 residues. V was clipped by 1 base and J by 1 base; unmatched bases: 4. Germline V lookup: CDR1 SGHKS, CDR2 YYEKEE (reference sequence). The CDR3 loop is CASSLSASGGNTGELFF. The CDR3, as DNA: TGTGCCAGCAGCTTGTCGGCTAGCGGGGGGAACACCGGGGAGCTGTTTTTT.

The chain links TRBV7-6 to TRBJ2-1, with 10 bases aligning to TRBD2. CDR3 size: 16 residues. The V gene end was trimmed by 0 bases and the J gene end by 7 bases; junction bases not matched to a gene: 6. Germline loops: CDR1 SGHVS, CDR2 FNYEAQ. The chain's CDR3 is CASSLALGLAENEQFF. CDR3 coding DNA: TGTGCCAGCAGCTTAGCGCTAGGACTAGCGGAAAATGAGCAGTTCTTC.

A single count supports this clone. The gene calls are TRBV7-6 and TRBJ2-2, with 8 bases matching TRBD1. J gave up 5 bases and V 5 bases, and 10 bases lay outside the gene matches. This CDR3 has 16 amino acids. Germline V gene sequence: CDR1 SGHVS, CDR2 FNYEAQ. The CDR3 is CASSRLPGQETGELFF. In nucleotides, the CDR3 is TGTGCCAGCAGCCGTCTACCGGGACAGGAGACCGGGGAGCTGTTTTTT.

The CDR3 is CASSGGTIPTDTQYF. DNA for the CDR3: TGCGCCAGCAGCGGAGGGACTATTCCCACAGATACGCAGTATTTT. The J gene is TRBJ2-3, the V gene TRBV5-1, with 7 positions matching TRBD2. The V segment lost 4 bases and the J segment 2 bases; nucleotides outside the gene matches: 7. CDR1 and CDR2 (germline): SGHRS, YFSETQ. The CDR3 extends over 15 amino acids.

The V gene is TRBV27, the J gene TRBJ1-2; D may be TRBD1 (6 bases). This CDR3 is 12 amino acids long. Trimming took off 2 bases at V and 8 bases at J, with 9 bases between the two ends. Germline lookup yields CDR1 MNHEY and CDR2 SMNVEV (reference sequence). CDR3 coding DNA: TGTGCCAGCAGTTTAGGGGGCTTCGGCTACACCTTC. Translating gives CASSLGGFGYTF.

The chain employs TRBV2 and TRBJ1-2; unclear D gene. Trimming stripped 2 bases from V and 0 bases from J, with 10 bases between. This CDR3 comprises 15 residues. The germline V gene has CDR1 SNHLY and CDR2 FYNNEI. CDR3 bases: TGTGCCAGCAGTGAATTGGGTGCCGCTAACTATGGCTACACCTTC. This translates into CASSELGAANYGYTF. Full variable domain (outside the CDR3, taken from reference TRBV2 and TRBJ1-2): EPEVTQTPSHQVTQMGQEVILRCVPISNHLYFYWYRQILGQKVEFLVSFYNNEISEKSEIFDDQFSVERPDGSNFTLKIRSTKLEDSAMYFCASSELGAANYGYTFGSGTRLTVV.

This chain links TRBV14 with TRBJ1-2, with D unresolved. The length of the CDR3 is 14 residues. Trimming cost V 3 bases and J 8 bases, with 16 bases left between them. Germline values: CDR1 SGHDN, CDR2 FVKESK. The CDR3 bases are TGTGCCAGCAGCCATTCTATTGTTCTGAAGGGCTACACCTTC. Amino acid sequence: CASSHSIVLKGYTF.

This clone was observed a single time. V and J are TRBV29-1 and TRBJ2-1; 9 positions agree with TRBD2. V was pared by 6 bases and J by 9 bases, with 6 bases of the junction left unmatched. This CDR3 spans 12 amino acids. CDR1 and CDR2 from the germline V gene are SQVTM and ANQGSEA. CDR3 protein: CSVRGRAGEQFF. DNA of the CDR3: TGCAGCGTCCGCGGGAGGGCCGGTGAGCAGTTCTTC.

This chain uses TRBV9 with TRBJ1-5; D not resolved. CDR3 size: 15 residues. From germline, CDR1 is SGDLS and CDR2 YYNGEE. V was shortened by 0 bases and J by 0 bases, with 7 bases between the two germline ends. Here the CDR3 reads CASSVEPYSNQPQHF. The CDR3 DNA reads as TGTGCCAGCAGCGTAGAACCTTATAGCAATCAGCCCCAGCATTTT.

J is TRBJ1-1 and V is TRBV5-1; D is uncertain. The germline CDR1 and CDR2 sequences are SGHRS and YFSETQ. V lost 0 bases and J 1 base, leaving 10 bases between the germline ends. The CDR3 runs to 15 residues. Here the CDR3 DNA reads TGCGCCAGCAGCTTGGAGGCGGCCGCGAACACTGAAGCTTTCTTT. This encodes CASSLEAAANTEAFF.

V usage is TRBV5-6 and J usage is TRBJ1-1; no clear D gene. The germline gives CDR1 SGHDT, CDR2 YYEEEE. Between the trimmed V and J ends, which lost 6 bases and 4 bases, there was a span of 16 bases. This CDR3 comprises 14 residues. The CDR3 DNA reads TGTGCCAGCACCGGGGTCCGATTGCTCACTGAAGCTTTCTTT. This sequence encodes CASTGVRLLTEAFF.

This clone has a single count. The rearrangement joins TRBV5-1 to TRBJ1-1, with D uncertain. The germline V and J ends were trimmed by 2 bases and 0 bases, with 8 bases remaining between them. This CDR3 has 14 residues. The germline gives CDR1 SGHRS, CDR2 YFSETQ. CDR3 protein: CASSFRHLNTEAFF. CDR3 DNA: TGCGCCAGCAGCTTCAGGCACCTGAACACTGAAGCTTTCTTT.

In its sample, this clone was seen a few times. The chain couples TRBV9 to TRBJ1-5; D gene unclear. Between the trimmed V and J ends, which lost 3 bases and 7 bases, there was a span of 11 bases. The CDR3 is 13 residues long. Germline CDR1 and CDR2: SGDLS and YYNGEE. The CDR3 is CASSGAGTQPQHF. CDR3 nucleotide sequence: TGTGCCAGCAGCGGGGCCGGAACGCAGCCCCAGCATTTT.

V gene TRBV13 combines with J gene TRBJ2-3; 9 nucleotides agree with TRBD1. CDR3 length: 15 residues. The junction had 9 bases not matched to a gene; V was cut back by 5 bases and J by 6 bases. Germline V gives CDR1 PRHDT, CDR2 FYEKMQ (reference sequence). The CDR3 loop reads CASSPVGQGKDTQYF. In nucleotides, the CDR3 is TGTGCCAGCAGCCCGGTGGGACAGGGTAAGGATACGCAGTATTTT.

The genes are TRBV5-4 and TRBJ2-2; unclear D gene. CDR3 length: 15 amino acids. Looked up from germline, CDR1 is SGHNT and CDR2 is YYREEE (reference sequence). The V end was cut by 2 bases, the J end by 7 bases, with 15 bases between. DNA of the CDR3: TGTGCCAGCAGCTTATATCTCCCTAAGGGCGGGGAGCTGTTTTTT. This codes for CASSLYLPKGGELFF.

This clone was seen more than once but under ten times. The rearrangement links TRBV4-2 to TRBJ1-2, with D uncertain. From germline, CDR1 is LGHNA and CDR2 YNFKEQ. V dropped 4 bases and J dropped 8 bases, with 8 bases sitting between them. This CDR3 is 11 amino acids long. For the CDR3, the DNA is TGTGCCAGCAGCCTCGGGAGAGGCTACACCTTC. Residues: CASSLGRGYTF.

The genes are TRBV5-6 and TRBJ2-3; possible D gene TRBD1, 6 bases. The CDR3 runs to 15 residues. Germline CDR1 SGHDT, CDR2 YYEEEE. V lost 4 bases to trimming and J lost 2 bases, with 14 bases between them. CDR3 residues: CASSPPGAPTDTQYF. DNA for the CDR3: TGTGCCAGCAGCCCCCCAGGGGCCCCCACAGATACGCAGTATTTT.